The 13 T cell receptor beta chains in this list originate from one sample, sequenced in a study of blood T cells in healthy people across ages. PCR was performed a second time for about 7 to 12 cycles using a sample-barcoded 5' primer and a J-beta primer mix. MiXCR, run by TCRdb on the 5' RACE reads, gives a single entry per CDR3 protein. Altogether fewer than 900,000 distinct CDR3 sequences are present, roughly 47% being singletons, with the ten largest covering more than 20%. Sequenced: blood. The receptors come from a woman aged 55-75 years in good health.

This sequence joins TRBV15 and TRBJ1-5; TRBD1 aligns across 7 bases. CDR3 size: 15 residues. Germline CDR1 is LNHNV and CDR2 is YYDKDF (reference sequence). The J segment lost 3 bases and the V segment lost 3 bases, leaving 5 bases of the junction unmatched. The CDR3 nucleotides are TGTGCCACCAGCAGTACGGGACAGACCAATCAGCCCCAGCATTTT. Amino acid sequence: CATSSTGQTNQPQHF.

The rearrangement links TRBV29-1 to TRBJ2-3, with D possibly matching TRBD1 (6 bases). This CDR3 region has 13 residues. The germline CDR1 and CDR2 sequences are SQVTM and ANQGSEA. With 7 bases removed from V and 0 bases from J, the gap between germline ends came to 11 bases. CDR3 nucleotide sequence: TGCAGCGGCCGGGACATGAGCACAGATACGCAGTATTTT. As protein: CSGRDMSTDTQYF.

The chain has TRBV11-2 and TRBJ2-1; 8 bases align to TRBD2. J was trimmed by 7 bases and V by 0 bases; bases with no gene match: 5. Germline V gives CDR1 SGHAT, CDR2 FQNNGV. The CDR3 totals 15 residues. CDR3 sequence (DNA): TGTGCCAGCAGCTTAGATGTCGCTAGCGGGAATGAGCAGTTCTTC. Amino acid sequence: CASSLDVASGNEQFF.

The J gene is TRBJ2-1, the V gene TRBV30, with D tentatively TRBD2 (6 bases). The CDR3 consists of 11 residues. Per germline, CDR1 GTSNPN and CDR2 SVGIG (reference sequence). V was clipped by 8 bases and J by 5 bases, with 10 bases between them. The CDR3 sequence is CAGGVHNEQFF. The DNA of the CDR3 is TGTGCCGGAGGGGTTCACAATGAGCAGTTCTTC.

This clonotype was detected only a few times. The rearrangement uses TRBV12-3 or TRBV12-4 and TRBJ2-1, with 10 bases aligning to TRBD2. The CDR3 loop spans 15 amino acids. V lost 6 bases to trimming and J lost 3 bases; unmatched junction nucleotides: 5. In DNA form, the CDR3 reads TGTGCCAGCAGGTCTAGCGGGAGCTACTACAATGAGCAGTTCTTC. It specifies CASRSSGSYYNEQFF.

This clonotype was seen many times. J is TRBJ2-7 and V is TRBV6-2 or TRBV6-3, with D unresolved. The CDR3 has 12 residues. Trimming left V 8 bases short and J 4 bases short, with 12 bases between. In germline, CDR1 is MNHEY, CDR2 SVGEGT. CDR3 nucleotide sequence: TGTGCCAGCGCAGAAGATGCTTACGAGCAGTACTTC. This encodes CASAEDAYEQYF.

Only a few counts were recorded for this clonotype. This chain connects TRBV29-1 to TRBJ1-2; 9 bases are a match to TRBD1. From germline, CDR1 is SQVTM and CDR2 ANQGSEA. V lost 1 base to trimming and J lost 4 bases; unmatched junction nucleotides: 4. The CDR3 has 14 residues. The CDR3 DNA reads TGCAGCGTTGAAGGAACAGGGGGCACCTATGGCTACACCTTC. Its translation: CSVEGTGGTYGYTF. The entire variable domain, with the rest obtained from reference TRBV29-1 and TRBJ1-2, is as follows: SAVISQKPSRDICQRGTSLTIQCQVDSQVTMMFWYRQQPGQSLTLIATANQGSEATYESGFVIDKFPISRPNLTFSTLTVSNMSPEDSSIYLCSVEGTGGTYGYTFGSGTRLTVV.

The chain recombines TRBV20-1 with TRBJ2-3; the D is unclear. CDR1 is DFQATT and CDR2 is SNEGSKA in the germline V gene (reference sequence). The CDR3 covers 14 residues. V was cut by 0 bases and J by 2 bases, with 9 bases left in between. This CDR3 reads CSARDLLNTDTQYF. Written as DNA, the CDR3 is TGCAGTGCTAGAGATTTACTCAACACAGATACGCAGTATTTT.

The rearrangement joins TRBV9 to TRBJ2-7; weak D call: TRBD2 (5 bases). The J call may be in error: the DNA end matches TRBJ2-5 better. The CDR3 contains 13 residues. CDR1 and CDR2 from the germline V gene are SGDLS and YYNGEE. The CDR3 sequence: CASSVSGSETQYF. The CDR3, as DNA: TGTGCCAGCAGCGTCTCGGGGTCAGAGACCCAGTACTTC.

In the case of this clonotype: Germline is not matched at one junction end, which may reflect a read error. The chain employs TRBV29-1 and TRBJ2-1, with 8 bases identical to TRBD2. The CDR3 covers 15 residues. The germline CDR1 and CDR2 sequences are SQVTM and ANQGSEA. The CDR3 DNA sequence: TGCAGCGTTGAAGATCACCCAGCGGGAGATAATGGGCAGTTCTTC. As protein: CSVEDHPAGDNGQFF.

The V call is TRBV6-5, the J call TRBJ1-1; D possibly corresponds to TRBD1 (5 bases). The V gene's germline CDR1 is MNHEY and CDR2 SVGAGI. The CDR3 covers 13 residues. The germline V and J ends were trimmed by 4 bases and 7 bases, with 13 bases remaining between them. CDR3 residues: CASSSGGSGEAFF. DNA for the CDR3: TGTGCCAGCAGTTCGGGGGGGTCTGGTGAAGCTTTCTTT.

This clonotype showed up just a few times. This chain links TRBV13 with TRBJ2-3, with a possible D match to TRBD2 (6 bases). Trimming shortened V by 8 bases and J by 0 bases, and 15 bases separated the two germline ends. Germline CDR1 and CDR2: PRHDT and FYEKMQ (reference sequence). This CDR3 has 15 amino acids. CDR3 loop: CASAGSGPSTDTQYF. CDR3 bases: TGTGCCAGCGCAGGGAGCGGGCCTAGCACAGATACGCAGTATTTT.

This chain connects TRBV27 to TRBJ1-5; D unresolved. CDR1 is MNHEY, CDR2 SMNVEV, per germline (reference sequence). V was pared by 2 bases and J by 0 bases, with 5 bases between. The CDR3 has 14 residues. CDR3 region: CASSLEASNQPQHF. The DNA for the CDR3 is TGTGCCAGCAGTTTAGAGGCTAGCAATCAGCCCCAGCATTTT.